These T cell receptor beta chains were read from a single sample in a study of T cell repertoires in cytomegalovirus infection. These receptors' antigens are unknown. Each CDR3 protein is one row after TCRdb ran MiXCR on the reads. The sample lists about 830,000 distinct CDR3 sequences; around a third were seen once. This specimen consisted of cultured CD8+ T cells from PBMCs, obtained from culture after CMV antigen stimulation. The receptors here all came from a human donor in good health (CMV status not recorded). Some clones in this sample may be carry-over from other donors' samples. The CDR3 runs from the conserved cysteine through the conserved F or W. D genes are given only for firm matches. Expanded clones get a size class; other rows say once, few or many, or leave the size out.

>-|TRBV5-5|TRBJ2-7|-
TGTGCCAGCAGCTTGGGGGAAGAGTTCTTC
CASSLGEEFF
>-|TRBV5-1|TRBJ2-5|-
TGCGCCAGCAGCTTGAAATTAGTGAGGCGGCAAGAGACCCAGTACTTC
CASSLKLVRRQETQYF
>-|TRBV4-1|TRBJ1-5|-
TGCGCCAGCAGCCCGTATGGGGAGAGATCGGGTCAGCCCCAGCATTTT
CASSPYGERSGQPQHF
>many|TRBV7-8|TRBJ1-3|TRBD1
TGTGCCAGCAGCTTATTGACAGGGGTCGGAAACACCATATATTTT
CASSLLTGVGNTIYF
>-|TRBV4-1|TRBJ2-1|-
TGCGCCAGCAGCCAAGAGAAGAGCTCCTACAATGAGCAGTTCTTC
CASSQEKSSYNEQFF
>-|TRBV25-1|TRBJ1-5|-
TGTGCCAGCAGTGAATGTTGTCCTTTGGGGGCGGGCAATCAGCCCCAGCATTTT
CASSECCPLGAGNQPQHF
>few|TRBV6-1|TRBJ2-5|TRBD2
TGTGCCAGCAGCCCCAGGGAGCGGGGCCTCCAAGAGACCCAGTACTTC
CASSPRERGLQETQYF
>few|TRBV19|TRBJ2-3|-
TGTGCCAGTAGTATAGAATGGTTCGACACCCAGGAATACACAGATACGCAGTATTTT
CASSIEWFDTQEYTDTQYF
>few|TRBV11-2|TRBJ2-1|TRBD1
TGTGCCAGCAGCCCCCGGCAGGGGGCATTGAATGAGCAGTTCTTC
CASSPRQGALNEQFF
>few|TRBV4-1|TRBJ1-2|-
TGCGCCAGCAGCCAAGATGGTCGGGGAAAAAATGGCTACACCTTC
CASSQDGRGKNGYTF
>-|TRBV7-6|TRBJ1-5|-
TGTGCCAGCAGCCCCGCGGGGCAGCCCCAGCATTTT
CASSPAGQPQHF
>-|TRBV28|TRBJ2-1|-
TGTGCCAGCAGTTTCGCTCTGAGCTCCTACAATGAGCAGTTCTTC
CASSFALSSYNEQFF
>-|TRBV29-1|TRBJ1-2|-
TGCAGCGTTGAAGTAGGGTCATCTGGCTACACCTTC
CSVEVGSSGYTF
>few|TRBV14|TRBJ1-4|-
TGTGCCAGCAGCACATACGGGGCTGCTAATGAAAAACTGTTTTTT
CASSTYGAANEKLFF
>few|TRBV6-2/TRBV6-3|TRBJ2-2|TRBD2
TGTGCCAGCAGTTACGACTGGACTAGCGGGGGGCCGAACACCGGGGAGCTGTTTTTT
CASSYDWTSGGPNTGELFF
>-|TRBV20-1|TRBJ1-3|-
TGCAGTGCTAGAGATCCGGGACGGCGCTCTGGAAACACCATATATTTT
CSARDPGRRSGNTIYF
>-|TRBV14|TRBJ1-2|-
TGTGCCAGCAGCCAGGCTCGTGTCTATGGCTACACCTTC
CASSQARVYGYTF
>few|TRBV6-2/TRBV6-3|TRBJ1-4|-
TGTGCCAGCAGTTACGGGCAGGTCGAAGAAAAACTGTTTTTT
CASSYGQVEEKLFF
>-|TRBV28|TRBJ1-6|-
TGTGCCAGCAGTTCGCGGTGGGGTAATTCACCCCTCCACTTT
CASSSRWGNSPLHF
>-|TRBV4-1|TRBJ2-3|TRBD2
TGCGCCAGCAGCCAAGGTCCTAGCGGAACAGATACGCAGTATTTT
CASSQGPSGTDTQYF
>few|TRBV19|TRBJ1-2|-
TGTGCCAGTAGTATAGACCGCACTACTAACTATGGCTACACCTTC
CASSIDRTTNYGYTF
>few|TRBV5-1|TRBJ1-5|TRBD1
TGCGCCAGCAGCTGGGGGGACAGCGATCAGCCCCAGCATTTT
CASSWGDSDQPQHF
>few|TRBV11-1|TRBJ1-2|-
TGTGCCAGCAGCCGAAGTAGAAACAGACAGGAGAACTATGGCTACACCTTC
CASSRSRNRQENYGYTF
>few|TRBV20-1|TRBJ2-3|-
TGCAGTGCCACCTCCCAGACGGTAGCGGTTATCACAGATACGCAGTATTTT
CSATSQTVAVITDTQYF
>many|TRBV7-6|TRBJ2-2|-
TGTGCCAGCAGCTTTCCAGGGGAGAACACCGGGGAGCTGTTTTTT
CASSFPGENTGELFF
>few|TRBV6-2/TRBV6-3|TRBJ1-2|-
TGTGCCAGCAGTTACGTCGGCTATGGCTACACCTTC
CASSYVGYGYTF
>-|TRBV28|TRBJ1-5|-
TGTGCCAGCAGTTTAGGGGGCGGGGAGCCCCAGCATTTT
CASSLGGGEPQHF
>-|TRBV27|TRBJ2-2|-
TGTGCCAGCAGTTCACCCCGGTGGACCGGGGAGCTGTTTTTT
CASSSPRWTGELFF
>few|TRBV20-1|TRBJ2-1|TRBD2
TGCAGTGCTAGAGATCGGGCTAGCGGGGGCTTTAGCTCCTACAATGAGCAGTTCTTC
CSARDRASGGFSSYNEQFF
>few|TRBV11-3|TRBJ2-1|-
TGTGCCAGCAGCTTAGATCAAGGGGTAGACAATGAGCAGTTCTTC
CASSLDQGVDNEQFF
>-|TRBV7-8|TRBJ1-2|TRBD1
TGTGCCAGCAGCCTGACAGGGGGCTGGTTAGGGGGCTACACCTTC
CASSLTGGWLGGYTF
>many|TRBV7-2|TRBJ1-1|-
TGTGCCAGCAGTATATCGGGGGGGCCAAACACTGAAGCTTTCTTT
CASSISGGPNTEAFF
>few|TRBV7-6|TRBJ2-1|-
TGTGCCAGCAGCCCTCGGAACAACTACAATGAGCAGTTCTTC
CASSPRNNYNEQFF
>few|TRBV6-1|TRBJ2-4|-
TGTGCCAGCAGTGAAGAGGTCAGGGGATCACTAGCCAAAAACATTCAGTACTTC
CASSEEVRGSLAKNIQYF
>few|TRBV7-9|TRBJ2-1|-
TGTGCCAGCAGCTTAGTGACCTATGAGCAGTTCTTC
CASSLVTYEQFF
>-|TRBV10-3|TRBJ2-1|-
TGTGCCATGGGACGCTCAGATGGTTTCAATGAGCAGTTCTTC
CAMGRSDGFNEQFF